Below are 12 T cell receptor beta chains sequenced from a single sample in a study of T-cell reconstitution after alpha-beta-depleted transplantation in children. As it was prepared, the TCRbeta library received unique molecular identifiers. TCRdb analysed the PCR reads with MiXCR anew, one entry per CDR3 protein. Of 90,000 to 95,000 distinct CDR3 sequences in the sample, 12% were seen once. Sequences were derived from PBMCs from the stem cell graft donor, sampled from the stem cell graft. These receptors were collected from a human donor who donated a stem cell graft to a child with inherited bone marrow failure.

This clonotype was detected many times. The chain joins TRBV10-3 to TRBJ2-1, with TRBD2 identical over 8 bases. After removal of 3 bases from V and 3 bases from J, the junction contained 1 base not matched to a gene. The CDR3 is 14 residues long. Germline CDR1 reads ENHRY; CDR2 reads SYGVKD. The CDR3, as DNA: TGTGCCATCAGTGACAGCGGGGGCTACAATGAGCAGTTCTTC. Amino acids: CAISDSGGYNEQFF.

This clonotype has ten or more counts. V and J are TRBV10-3 and TRBJ1-5, with a tentative D call TRBD1 (5 bases). CDR1 and CDR2 (germline): ENHRY, SYGVKD. There are 13 residues in the CDR3. V was pared by 8 bases and J by 3 bases, with 11 bases between. CDR3 residues: CAISRGINQPQHF. CDR3 nucleotide sequence: TGTGCCATCTCCCGGGGGATCAATCAGCCCCAGCATTTT.

This clonotype showed up many times. This chain links TRBV13 with TRBJ2-3, with TRBD2 matching 8 bases. This CDR3 comprises 14 residues. V lost 5 bases and J lost 2; bases outside the gene matches: 3. Germline V gene data show CDR1 as PRHDT and CDR2 as FYEKMQ (reference sequence). The CDR3 sequence: CASSTGGNTDTQYF. DNA for the CDR3: TGTGCCAGCAGCACGGGAGGGAACACAGATACGCAGTATTTT.

This clonotype was observed at least ten times. The chain is built from TRBV4-1 and TRBJ2-7; D perhaps matches TRBD1 (6 bases). V was cut by 0 bases and J by 12 bases, with 18 bases left in between. The germline V gene has CDR1 MGHRA and CDR2 YSYEKL. CDR3 length: 14 residues. CDR3 bases: TGCGCCAGCAGCCAAGATCTGCAGGGGACCTTCCGGTACTTC. It codes for CASSQDLQGTFRYF.

This clonotype was detected a few times. CDR3 nucleotides: TGTGCCATCAGTGAGTCAGGGGGGACAGGGGACGAGCAGTACTTC. Translation gives CAISESGGTGDEQYF. V gene TRBV10-3 combines with J gene TRBJ2-7; 10 bases match TRBD1. There are 15 residues in the CDR3. Per the germline V gene, CDR1 is ENHRY and CDR2 is SYGVKD. J lost 5 bases, V lost 0 bases, and 4 bases had no gene match.

This clonotype was seen repeatedly, ten times or more. J is TRBJ2-7 and V is TRBV2, with 7 bases fitting TRBD1. In germline, CDR1 is SNHLY, CDR2 FYNNEI. Germline trimming cut 2 bases from V and 3 bases from J; bases unmatched to any gene: 7. The CDR3 sequence is 15 residues long. DNA for the CDR3: TGTGCCAGCAGTGAATCCGGTAACAGGGGCTACGAGCAGTACTTC. Protein product: CASSESGNRGYEQYF.

In its sample, this clonotype was seen many times. The chain links TRBV12-3 or TRBV12-4 to TRBJ2-2; no clear D. CDR3 size: 15 residues. V shed 3 bases and J shed 0 bases, with 8 bases lying between them. CDR3 region: CASSFSGSNTGELFF. The CDR3 DNA is TGTGCCAGCAGTTTTTCCGGCTCGAACACCGGGGAGCTGTTTTTT.

The chain combines TRBV18 with TRBJ2-5; D is possibly TRBD2 (6 bases). The CDR3 is made up of 19 amino acids. V lost 3 bases, J lost 4 bases, and 27 bases lay in between. CDR1 KGHSH and CDR2 LQKENI come from the germline V gene. The CDR3 bases are TGTGCCAGCTCACCGCCGAGGGAGGCGAGCAGGGAGGCCGCAGAGACCCAGTACTTC. Encoded protein: CASSPPREASREAAETQYF.

This clonotype was detected many times. CDR3 residues: CASSVGLAGGSEQYF. The CDR3 nucleotides are TGTGCCAGCAGCGTTGGACTAGCGGGAGGGTCCGAGCAGTACTTC. The chain has TRBV11-2 and TRBJ2-7; 15 bases fit TRBD2. V lost 5 bases, J lost 6 bases, and 5 bases stayed unmatched. The CDR3 has 15 amino acids. Germline V CDR1 and CDR2: SGHAT, FQNNGV. Complete variable domain (other parts from reference TRBV11-2 and TRBJ2-7): EAGVAQSPRYKIIEKRQSVAFWCNPISGHATLYWYQQILGQGPKLLIQFQNNGVVDDSQLPKDRFSAERLKGVDSTLKIQPAKLEDSAVYLCASSVGLAGGSEQYFGPGTRLTVT.

This clonotype was recorded at least ten times. CDR3 residues: CASNRDLDTEAFF. DNA of the CDR3: TGCGCCAGCAACAGGGACCTAGACACTGAAGCTTTCTTT. This chain joins TRBV5-1 and TRBJ1-1; D might be TRBD1 (6 bases). The V end lost 6 bases, the J end lost 3 bases, and 12 bases lay between the germline ends. This CDR3 contains 13 residues. The germline V gene has CDR1 SGHRS and CDR2 YFSETQ.

The chain carries TRBV20-1 and TRBJ1-3; no clear D. V shed 1 base and J shed 6 bases, with 13 bases lying between them. CDR1 is DFQATT, CDR2 SNEGSKA, per germline (reference sequence). The length of the CDR3 is 14 residues. This chain's CDR3 is CSARGVGPVNTIYF. CDR3 in DNA: TGCAGTGCTAGAGGGGTAGGGCCCGTAAACACCATATATTTT.

Many counts were recorded for this clonotype. The gene calls are TRBV4-2 and TRBJ2-2, with 7 nucleotides matching TRBD2. There are 15 residues in the CDR3. V gave up 0 bases and J gave up 4 bases; unmatched junction bases: 2. Germline CDR1 reads LGHNA; CDR2 reads YNFKEQ. CDR3 loop: CASSQEGGSTGELFF. CDR3 bases: TGTGCCAGCAGCCAAGAGGGGGGGAGCACCGGGGAGCTGTTTTTT.